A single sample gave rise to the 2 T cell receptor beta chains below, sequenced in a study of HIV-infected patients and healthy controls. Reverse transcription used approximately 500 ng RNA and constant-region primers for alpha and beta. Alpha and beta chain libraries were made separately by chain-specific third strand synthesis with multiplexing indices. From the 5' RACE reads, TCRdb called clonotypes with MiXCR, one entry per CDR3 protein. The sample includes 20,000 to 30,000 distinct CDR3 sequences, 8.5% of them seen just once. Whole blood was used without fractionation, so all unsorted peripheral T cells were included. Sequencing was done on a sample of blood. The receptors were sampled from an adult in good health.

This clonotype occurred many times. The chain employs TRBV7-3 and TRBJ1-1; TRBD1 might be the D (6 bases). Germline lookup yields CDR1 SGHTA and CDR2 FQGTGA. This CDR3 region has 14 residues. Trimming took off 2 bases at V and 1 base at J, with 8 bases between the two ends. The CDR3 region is CASSLQGPNTEAFF. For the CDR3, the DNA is TGTGCCAGCAGCTTACAGGGGCCGAACACTGAAGCTTTCTTT.

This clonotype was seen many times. CDR3 nucleotide sequence: TGTGCCAGCAGCACCCGGAGCGACAGTTGGAGCACAGATACGCAGTATTTT. Protein: CASSTRSDSWSTDTQYF. The chain carries TRBV27 and TRBJ2-3, with D possibly matching TRBD1 (5 bases). Trimming left V 6 bases short and J 0 bases short, with 19 bases between. The CDR3 sequence is 17 residues long. Germline V gene lookup returns CDR1 MNHEY and CDR2 SMNVEV (reference sequence).